This TCR beta chain derives from a study of shared clonotypes between healthy human individuals. Naive CD8 cells lacked CD45RO and underwent positive selection for CCR7, leaving out terminally differentiated effector memory CD45RA+ cells. V was pared by 5 bases and J by 0 bases, with 7 bases of the junction left unmatched. There are 15 residues in the CDR3. In germline, CDR1 is MGHRA, CDR2 YSYEKL. Repertoires were generated with immunoSEQ multiplex PCR, while TCRdb's copy carries only in-frame clones and drops some. The table has approximately 590,000 clones, 95% to 96% seen once; the top ten hold less than 0.13%. As to this clone: This specimen includes other DNA sequences encoding the same CDR3.

The material sequenced was naive CD8+ T cells sorted from blood. The chain uses TRBV4-1 and TRBJ2-7; 7 bases fit TRBD1. The TCR sequence derives from a woman aged 25 to 39 in good health. CDR3 nucleotides: TGCGCCAGCAGCTCCGGAACAGGGGTCTCCTACGAGCAGTACTTC. It yields the protein CASSSGTGVSYEQYF.